These 12 T cell receptor beta chains came from one sample sequenced in a study of cytomegalovirus exposure and HLA in healthy donors (dated by TCRdb to the late 2010s). The library was obtained by the immunoSEQ multiplex PCR assay. The multiplex PCR relied on a mix of 60 forward primers for TCR Vbeta segments and 13 reverse primers for TCR Jbeta segments. TCRdb's version of the immuneACCESS table is confined to in-frame rearrangements and falls short of the full clone set. An unresolved V gene accounts for under half of the shortfall where checked; the remainder is of unknown origin. In all, the sample holds fewer than 200,000 clones, and just under 80% of those were seen once. Jointly, the top ten make up about 1.3% of the sample. Input material: PBMCs. These receptors were taken from a man between 25 and 39 years old in good health and CMV-seronegative.

The J gene is TRBJ2-5, the V gene TRBV15, with a weak D call TRBD2 (6 bases). Trimming shortened V by 1 base and J by 1 base, and 10 bases separated the two germline ends. This CDR3 has 15 residues. CDR1 and CDR2 from the germline V gene are LNHNV and YYDKDF (reference sequence). DNA of the CDR3: TGTGCCACCAGCAGAGCGACTAGTGTCCAAGAGACCCAGTACTTC. Translating it yields CATSRATSVQETQYF.

As for this clone: This likely comes from a read error, as the CDR3 has no conserved phenylalanine or tryptophan at its end. The chain combines TRBV6-4 with TRBJ1-2; D unresolved. This CDR3 has 14 residues. Germline CDR1 and CDR2: MRHNA and SNTAGT. Trimming pared 6 bases from V and 2 bases from J, leaving 13 bases between. The CDR3 bases are TGTGCCAGCAGCCCCAGTCGCGGAAACTATGGCTACACCTCC. Residues: CASSPSRGNYGYTS.

The chain uses TRBV28 and TRBJ2-7; TRBD2 matches 7 bases. Trimming removed 5 bases from V and 3 bases from J; junction bases left unmatched: 10. The V gene's germline CDR1 is MDHEN and CDR2 SYDVKM. CDR3 length equals 15 residues. The CDR3 coding sequence is TGTGCCAGCAGTCTACGGACTAGTACGGTCTACGAGCAGTACTTC. It codes for CASSLRTSTVYEQYF.

This clone has only a few counts. CDR3: CASSLGEGAYNEQFF. The CDR3 DNA reads TGCGCCAGCAGCCTCGGGGAGGGGGCCTACAATGAGCAGTTCTTC. The chain carries TRBV5-1 and TRBJ2-1; D is possibly TRBD2 (7 bases). Looked up from germline, CDR1 is SGHRS and CDR2 is YFSETQ. CDR3 length: 15 residues. Trimming pared 4 bases from V and 2 bases from J, leaving 13 bases between.

The chain recombines TRBV5-1 with TRBJ1-2; possible D gene TRBD1, 5 bases. The CDR3 is 12 amino acids. Trimming cost V 0 bases and J 9 bases, with 9 bases left between them. Per the germline V gene, CDR1 is SGHRS and CDR2 is YFSETQ. This chain's CDR3 is CASSLDRTSYTF. The CDR3, as DNA: TGCGCCAGCAGCTTGGACAGGACCAGCTACACCTTC.

Here the CDR3 DNA reads TGTGCCAGTAGTATAGGATTTGGGACAGGGAGCACAGATACGCAGTATTTT. As protein: CASSIGFGTGSTDTQYF. The V gene is TRBV19, the J gene TRBJ2-3; 9 bases line up with TRBD1. Germline CDR1 is LNHDA and CDR2 is SQIVND (reference sequence). V shed 1 base, J shed 0 bases, and the junction held 5 bases outside the gene matches. CDR3 length: 17 amino acids.

The chain combines TRBV19 with TRBJ1-5; 8 bases agree with TRBD1. CDR1 and CDR2 (germline): LNHDA, SQIVND (reference sequence). The CDR3 consists of 16 residues. J was trimmed by 3 bases and V by 10 bases; bases with no gene match: 14. The CDR3 spells CATNDWTGPPNQPQHF. The CDR3, as DNA: TGTGCCACGAACGACTGGACAGGGCCCCCCAATCAGCCCCAGCATTTT.

The gene calls are TRBV7-9 and TRBJ2-7, with D uncertain. The V gene's germline CDR1 is SEHNR and CDR2 FQNEAQ (reference sequence). The V end lost 3 bases, the J end lost 4 bases, and 4 bases lay between the germline ends. The CDR3 totals 11 residues. The CDR3, as DNA: TGTGCCAGCAGCTTCTCGTACGAGCAGTACTTC. This gives the protein CASSFSYEQYF. The variable domain in full, completed from reference TRBV7-9 and TRBJ2-7, reads DTGVSQNPRHKITKRGQNVTFRCDPISEHNRLYWYRQTLGQGPEFLTYFQNEAQLEKSRLLSDRFSAERPKGSFSTLEIQRTEQGDSAMYLCASSFSYEQYFGPGTRLTVT.

The chain combines TRBV4-2 with TRBJ2-5; 11 bases align to TRBD2. The V segment lost 1 base and the J segment 2 bases; nucleotides outside the gene matches: 6. From germline, CDR1 is LGHNA and CDR2 YNFKEQ. The CDR3 is 17 residues long. The chain's CDR3 is CASSQATGTSGQETQYF. CDR3 DNA sequence: TGTGCCAGCAGCCAAGCTACAGGGACTAGCGGACAAGAGACCCAGTACTTC.

The chain couples TRBV27 to TRBJ2-5; 7 nucleotides align to TRBD1. The CDR3 consists of 13 residues. Germline V gives CDR1 MNHEY, CDR2 SMNVEV (reference sequence). Trimming took 8 bases from V and 4 from J; bases not matched to a gene: 7. CDR3 DNA: TGTGCCAGCGGGAACAGGGGTGGAGAGACCCAGTACTTC. This encodes CASGNRGGETQYF.

The genes are TRBV6-4 and TRBJ1-1, with no clear D. V shed 5 bases and J shed 1 base, with 8 bases lying between them. Looked up from germline, CDR1 is MRHNA and CDR2 is SNTAGT. There are 13 residues in the CDR3. CDR3 in amino acids: CASSPRENTEAFF. The CDR3, as DNA: TGTGCCAGCAGTCCCCGGGAGAACACTGAAGCTTTCTTT.

The chain links TRBV6-4 to TRBJ2-5, with D possibly matching TRBD1 (6 bases). Germline CDR1 reads MRHNA; CDR2 reads SNTAGT. V shed 3 bases and J shed 2 bases, with 16 bases lying between them. CDR3 length equals 16 residues. CDR3 bases: TGTGCCAGCAGTGATTTGAAAGACAGGACTCAAGAGACCCAGTACTTC. Translated: CASSDLKDRTQETQYF.